These T cell receptor beta chains were read from a single sample in a study of T cell repertoires in cytomegalovirus infection. TCRdb called the reads again in MiXCR, with one record for every CDR3 protein. The top ten hold 9.5% to 15% of the sample, which has hundreds of thousands of distinct CDR3 sequences, roughly a sixth seen once. Sequenced: PBMCs. These receptors came from a human donor in good health (CMV status not recorded). Some clones in this sample may be carry-over from other donors' samples. Each CDR3 is given with its conserved first and last residue. The D gene is left open where the match is weak. Clone size is not always given. Where it is, it says once, few, many or a class for expanded clones.

NA | TRBJ1-2 | TRBV4-1 | NA | TGCGCCAGCAGCCCCCAGCCGAGACAGCCGATACTTGATGGCTACACCTTC | CASSPQPRQPILDGYTF
many | TRBJ2-5 | TRBV28 | NA | TGTGCCAGCAGTTCAGGGGTGGAGACCCAGTACTTC | CASSSGVETQYF
many | TRBJ1-1 | TRBV12-3/TRBV12-4 | NA | TGTGCCAGCCAAGGGGAAATGAACACTGAAGCTTTCTTT | CASQGEMNTEAFF
many | TRBJ1-6 | TRBV19 | NA | TGTGCCAGTACTCGGGACCCTAGGAGCTCCTATAATTCACCCCTCCACTTT | CASTRDPRSSYNSPLHF
NA | TRBJ2-1 | TRBV5-4 | TRBD1 | TGTGCCAGCAGCTTGTCTAACAGGGGAACCTACAATGAGCAGTTCTTC | CASSLSNRGTYNEQFF
many | TRBJ1-1 | TRBV7-2 | NA | TGTGCCAGCAGCTTAGGTCCCAGGGGCCCTATGAACACTGAAGCTTTCTTT | CASSLGPRGPMNTEAFF
few | TRBJ2-3 | TRBV6-6 | TRBD1 | TGTGCCAGCAGTTACAGGACAGGAGCCAGCACAGATACGCAGTATTTT | CASSYRTGASTDTQYF
many | TRBJ2-5 | TRBV12-3/TRBV12-4 | TRBD2 | TGTGCCAGCAGTTTTAAGGCCCAGATTTTTAGCGGGGGGGCCGGAAGAGAGACCCAGTACTTC | CASSFKAQIFSGGAGRETQYF
NA | TRBJ1-2 | TRBV29-1 | NA | TGCAGCGTTGATACGGGGGCCAACGGCTACACCTTC | CSVDTGANGYTF
many | TRBJ1-2 | TRBV7-2 | NA | TGTGCCAGCAGCTCTGCGACAGAGAACTATGGCTACACCTTC | CASSSATENYGYTF
many | TRBJ2-3 | TRBV12-3/TRBV12-4 | TRBD2 | TGTGCCAGCAGTTTGCGACTAGCAACAGATACGCAGTATTTT | CASSLRLATDTQYF
NA | TRBJ2-1 | TRBV5-1 | NA | TGCGCCAGCAGCTTTGCTCAGCGGGCCGACAATGAGCAGTTCTTC | CASSFAQRADNEQFF
NA | TRBJ2-7 | TRBV27 | NA | TGTGCCAGCAGTTCAAGTAGTGGGATTGAAAGGTCCTACGAGCAGTACTTC | CASSSSSGIERSYEQYF
NA | TRBJ2-1 | TRBV7-9 | NA | TGTGCCAGCAGGAGGTCGGGGGCGAGAAACAATGAGCAGTTCTTC | CASRRSGARNNEQFF
few | TRBJ1-5 | TRBV23-1 | TRBD1 | TGCGCCAGCAGTCAATCCCCGACAGGGGTGGGGTGCAATCAGCCCCAGCATTTT | CASSQSPTGVGCNQPQHF
NA | TRBJ2-5 | TRBV4-1 | NA | TGCGCCAGCAGCCGGCCGGGACTCCAAGAGACCCAGTACTTC | CASSRPGLQETQYF
many | TRBJ1-1 | TRBV7-3 | NA | TGTGCCAGCAGCTTAATGGCAGACACTGAAGCTTTCTTT | CASSLMADTEAFF
many | TRBJ2-1 | TRBV7-9 | TRBD2 | TGTGCCAGCATCGAACTAGCGGGGGAAGGGGAGCAGTTCTTC | CASIELAGEGEQFF
NA | TRBJ2-7 | TRBV15 | NA | TGTGCCACCAGCAGAGTTGGGCTTTCCTACGAGCAGTACTTC | CATSRVGLSYEQYF
many | TRBJ1-3 | TRBV7-2 | NA | TGTGCCAGCAGCGCGACAGGACTCTCTGGAAACACCATATATTTT | CASSATGLSGNTIYF
many | TRBJ1-6 | TRBV4-1 | NA | TGCGCCAGCAGCCAAGATATCCCTGGTCAGGGCCTCTATAATTCACCCCTCCACTTT | CASSQDIPGQGLYNSPLHF
once | TRBJ2-3 | TRBV9 | TRBD2 | TGTGCCAGCAGCGTAGGTCCTAGCGGGGTGAGCACAGATACGCAGTATTTT | CASSVGPSGVSTDTQYF
few | TRBJ2-5 | TRBV12-3/TRBV12-4 | TRBD1 | TGTGCCAGCAGACTCAAGACAGGGGTTGTACAGACCCAGTACTTC | CASRLKTGVVQTQYF
once | TRBJ1-6 | TRBV5-1 | TRBD1 | TGCGCCAGCAGCCCGAACTCAGGGGGCTCAGGTTCACCCCTCCACTTT | CASSPNSGGSGSPLHF
many | TRBJ2-1 | TRBV27 | TRBD2 | TGTGCCAGCAAATGGCGGGGGACTGGCGATGAGCAGTTCTTC | CASKWRGTGDEQFF
few | TRBJ1-2 | TRBV6-2/TRBV6-3 | NA | TGTGCCGCAGCAGGGGACGGAAACTATGGCTACACCTTC | CAAAGDGNYGYTF
NA | TRBJ1-2 | TRBV28 | TRBD1 | TGTGCCAGCAGTGCTAGGGACAGGGGGATTGATGGCTACACCTTC | CASSARDRGIDGYTF
few | TRBJ2-1 | TRBV11-1 | NA | TGTGCCAGCAGCCGAGGGGCAGGGGCGTACAATGAGCAGTTCTTC | CASSRGAGAYNEQFF
many | TRBJ2-3 | TRBV7-2 | TRBD2 | TGTGCCAGCAGCTTAGGTCGCCTAGCGGGGGCCCTTAGCACAGATACGCAGTATTTT | CASSLGRLAGALSTDTQYF
many | TRBJ1-1 | TRBV7-2 | NA | TGTGCCAGTACGGGGTTGGGAGCTTTCTTT | CASTGLGAFF
NA | TRBJ1-2 | TRBV4-1 | NA | TGCGCCAGCAGCCAAGCCGGCGGGGGGGCTAACTATGGCTACACCTTC | CASSQAGGGANYGYTF
many | TRBJ1-6 | TRBV7-2 | TRBD1 | TGTGCCAGCAGCTTAATGGGACAGGCAAATTCACCCCTCCACTTT | CASSLMGQANSPLHF
many | TRBJ2-6 | TRBV18 | TRBD1 | TGTGCCAGCTCACCACTTCTAAGACCTGGACAGGGTACGGACCTGACTTTC | CASSPLLRPGQGTDLTF
few | TRBJ2-1 | TRBV18 | NA | TGTGCCAGCTCACCACCGAGTACCTACAATGAGCAGTTCTTC | CASSPPSTYNEQFF
many | TRBJ1-1 | TRBV7-2 | TRBD1 | TGTGCCAGCAGCTTTACAGGGGGCCCGGGCACTGAAGCTTTCTTT | CASSFTGGPGTEAFF
many | TRBJ2-7 | TRBV5-1 | TRBD1 | TGCGCCAGCAGCTTGGACCCGGGACAGGGGGCCTACGAGCAGTACTTC | CASSLDPGQGAYEQYF
NA | TRBJ2-2 | TRBV29-1 | NA | TGCAGCGTTAATGGGAACACCGGGGAGCTGTTTTTT | CSVNGNTGELFF
NA | TRBJ1-2 | TRBV7-8 | NA | TGTGCCAGCAGCTCGAGACCCGGGCCAACGCTCGGAAGGAACTATGGCTACACCTTC | CASSSRPGPTLGRNYGYTF
few | TRBJ1-1 | TRBV7-9 | NA | TGTGCCAGCAGCCAGAGTAAGGGAATGAACACTGAAGCTTTCTTT | CASSQSKGMNTEAFF
NA | TRBJ1-1 | TRBV4-1 | NA | TGCGCCAGCAGCCTCTCGGGACAAGAAGCTTTCTTT | CASSLSGQEAFF
few | TRBJ2-7 | TRBV2 | TRBD2 | TGTGCCAGCAGTGAAGGCGGGGGTCACTCCTACGAGCAGTACTTC | CASSEGGGHSYEQYF
few | TRBJ1-2 | TRBV28 | TRBD1 | TGTGCCAGCAGCTCGGGACAGGGGGATAATGGCTACACCTTC | CASSSGQGDNGYTF
NA | TRBJ1-1 | TRBV4-2 | NA | TGTGCCAGCAGCCAAGTTAGTGTCAACGAGCGTGGAGCTTTCTTT | CASSQVSVNERGAFF
NA | TRBJ1-5 | TRBV9 | TRBD1 | TGTGCCAGCAGCGCAAGACCGGGACAGACACTAGTTAGCAATCAGCCCCAGCATTTT | CASSARPGQTLVSNQPQHF
many | TRBJ1-1 | TRBV12-3/TRBV12-4 | NA | TGTGCCAGCAACCACAGGAAGGTCACTGAAGCTTTCTTT | CASNHRKVTEAFF
NA | TRBJ2-3 | TRBV2 | NA | TGTGCCAGCAGGACCGGGACCAAAAAAGATACGCAGTATTTT | CASRTGTKKDTQYF
NA | TRBJ1-2 | TRBV20-1 | NA | TGCAGTGCTAGCCCCGGGACGTTGGGGGCCTACGGCTACACCTTC | CSASPGTLGAYGYTF
many | TRBJ1-1 | TRBV7-2 | NA | TGTGCCAGCAGCTTTGCAGATAGGGCTGAAGCTTTCTTT | CASSFADRAEAFF
many | TRBJ1-2 | TRBV6-1 | TRBD1 | TGTGCCAGCAGTGAATCCTCTAGTTGGGACAGCTATGGCTACACCTTC | CASSESSSWDSYGYTF
few | TRBJ1-5 | TRBV7-9 | NA | TGTGCCATCGCGGGGGGGGAATATCAGCCCCAGCATTTT | CAIAGGEYQPQHF
few | TRBJ2-3 | TRBV7-9 | TRBD1 | TGTGCCAGCAGCATGGACAGGGGCCGAGGCACAGATACGCAGTATTTT | CASSMDRGRGTDTQYF
few | TRBJ2-4 | TRBV7-9 | NA | TGTGCCAGCAGCTTGGACATGAAAAACATTCAGTACTTC | CASSLDMKNIQYF
many | TRBJ2-1 | TRBV15 | NA | TGTGCCACCAGCAGAGCAGGGGGAGCGGGGGCCTGGAACAATGAGCAGTTCTTC | CATSRAGGAGAWNNEQFF
few | TRBJ1-6 | TRBV20-1 | NA | TGCAGTGCTAAAGGGAGCCCGGGACTTACACCGCGATCAACTAATTCACCCCTCCACTTT | CSAKGSPGLTPRSTNSPLHF
few | TRBJ1-5 | TRBV4-3 | NA | TGCGCCAGCAGCGTACGGAGAAATAGCAATCAGCCCCAGCATTTT | CASSVRRNSNQPQHF
NA | TRBJ2-1 | TRBV11-3 | NA | TGTGCCAGCAGCTTAGCTTATCCTTCGTCCGAGCAGTTCTTC | CASSLAYPSSEQFF
few | TRBJ2-3 | TRBV5-1 | TRBD2 | TGCGCCAGCAGCTTTGAGACTAGCGGGGGAGGTACGCAGTATTTT | CASSFETSGGGTQYF